This TCR beta chain was captured in a study of blood T cell repertoires in COVID-19 (dated by TCRdb to 2019 to 2021). A note on the overall study: The collaborator samples originated in the United States, Italy and Spain and spanned the acute and convalescent phases of COVID-19. The repertoires were released in a freely available public database intended as a resource for research on the immune response to SARS-CoV-2. The sample metadata nearly always contained a de-identified subject ID, COVID-19 status, age in years and sex. The material from the prospective study consisted of cDNA or gDNA derived from T cells, B-cell-depleted T cells, or PBMCs. The dataset comprised deeply sampled blood TCRbeta repertoires from subjects exposed to, actively infected with, or recovered from COVID-19. Where available, HLA class I and class II types were taken from metadata supplied by the sample provider and were not determined by assay-based typing. Samples were obtained from the ongoing ImmuneRACE study (first 160 participants) and from some 1,300 subjects provided by 6 global collaborators.

The immunoSEQ Assay, a bias-controlled multiplex PCR, was used to amplify TCRbeta CDR3 regions from genomic DNA. The study's own analysis went as follows. The number of nucleated cells in each sample was estimated by amplification of reference gene primers within the assay. Sequence reads were collapsed and filtered to measure the absolute abundance of every unique TCRbeta CDR3 rearrangement. For each sample, productive Simpson clonality was calculated as the square root of Simpson's diversity index across productive rearrangements. TCRdb re-hosts the immuneACCESS table, in-frame sequences only. Its copies lack some clones; in the studies checked, an unresolved V gene accounts for under half of them, and the cause for the rest is not known. V, J and clone size derive from that table, while D and trimming were established from the DNA sequence. The sample table contains roughly 250,000 clones; only one count was recorded for about 90% of them. The ten largest clonotypes hold roughly 6% of the sample.

Participants in the prospective study were aged roughly 18 to 89 years, lived in some 24 United States geographic areas, and enrolled through a virtual design. To assign participants to cohorts, the prospective study relied on clinical history that participants themselves reported in a screening survey and a study questionnaire. In the prospective study, whole blood, serum and a nasopharyngeal or oropharyngeal swab were collected from each participant by mobile phlebotomists. Participants in the prospective study had the option to provide additional blood draws and questionnaires over an approximately 2-month period. Blood samples from the prospective study were shipped frozen or at room temperature prior to DNA extraction. Relative to germline, V is 6 bases shorter and J is 1 base shorter, with 10 bases between their ends. CDR1 SNHLY and CDR2 FYNNEI were looked up in the germline V gene. Measured from the cysteine to the phenylalanine, the CDR3 is 14 residues long. Left in the record is the CDR3 DNA by itself, 42 bases read in frame from the first base.

A note on this clone: It lacks a known antigen. No base quality information exists; no much larger clone differs at one position.

Broader findings and caveats from the paper: Clinical and demographic metadata were provided uncurated, with the amount varying by source and participant.

The receptor was derived from a woman aged 25 to 45 with acute COVID-19. The sample was PBMCs or T cells enriched from blood (not recorded which). This chain is built from TRBV2 and TRBJ1-5; matching of 6 bases hints at TRBD1 as the D gene. The nucleotide sequence is TGTGCCAGCAGCGTTACAGGGAGCAATCAGCCCCAGCATTTT. The encoded protein is CASSVTGSNQPQHF.